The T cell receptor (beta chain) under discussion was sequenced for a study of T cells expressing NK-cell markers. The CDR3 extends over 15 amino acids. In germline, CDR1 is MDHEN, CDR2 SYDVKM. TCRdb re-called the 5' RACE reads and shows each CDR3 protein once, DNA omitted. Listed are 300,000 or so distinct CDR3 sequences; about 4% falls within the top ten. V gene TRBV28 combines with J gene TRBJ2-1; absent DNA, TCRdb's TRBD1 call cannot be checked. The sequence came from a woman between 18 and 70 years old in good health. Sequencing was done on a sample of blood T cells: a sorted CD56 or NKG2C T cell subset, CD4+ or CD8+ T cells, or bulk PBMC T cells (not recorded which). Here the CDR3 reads CANQGGGSSYNEQFF.